A single sample is the source of the 15 T cell receptor beta chains below, sequenced in a study of tumor and adjacent non-tumor tissue in lung cancer (dated by TCRdb to between 2018 and 2020). Bulk unsorted tissue served as the source for RNA extraction, and RNA quality was assessed using a NanoDrop ND-1000 and an Agilent 2100. Distant non-tumor tissue taken more than 3 cm from the tumor edge was used as the normal lung sample. Library generation was performed with multiplex PCR. Sequenced using an Illumina HiSeq 2500. Following protocols modified from ARM-PCR, the researchers constructed TCRbeta libraries through three rounds of nested PCR with primers (Table S4). TCRdb applied fastp at Q25 and MiXCR to the public reads, then kept only in-frame beta chains. All rows with the same CDR3 protein become a single entry with the most common DNA and genes. Present in this sample are more than 45,000 distinct CDR3 sequences, 74% of which were seen just once. The top ten constitute 20% to 30% of the sample.

The sequenced sample consisted of distant non-tumor lung tissue. The receptor set was obtained from a woman aged 60-75 years with non-small cell lung cancer.

A note on this clonotype: Possible read error: a much larger clone is one base away. This chain uses TRBV20-1 with TRBJ1-1; D is unclear. The length of the CDR3 is 8 residues. Germline CDR1 and CDR2: DFQATT and SNEGSKA (reference sequence). The CDR3 nucleotides read TGCATTACGGACGTAGCTTTCTTT. Translation gives CITDVAFF.

Remarks on this clonotype: An end of the junction differs from the germline gene, which may be a read error. The V call is TRBV6-6, the J call TRBJ2-7; the D gene could be TRBD1 or TRBD2 (6 bases each). CDR3 length: 15 residues. Germline V gene lookup returns CDR1 MNHNY and CDR2 SVGAGI (reference sequence). In DNA form, the CDR3 reads TGTGCCAGCAGTGAGGGGGGCGATCGGGCTTCCGAGCACTACTTC. Amino acid sequence: CASSEGGDRASEHYF.

This clonotype came up once. Its ends do not fully match the called genes, so a read error is possible. CDR3 sequence: CASSLEASGSDMQYF. CDR3 coding DNA: TGTGCAAGCAGTTTAGAGGCTAGCGGGTCAGATATGCAGTATTTT. V usage is TRBV12-3 or TRBV12-4 and J usage is TRBJ2-3; 8 bases agree with TRBD2. The CDR3 loop spans 15 amino acids.

Regarding this clonotype: A much larger clone is a single base away; this may be a read error. The chain joins TRBV20-1 to TRBJ2-7; the match to TRBD2 covers 7 bases. CDR1 DFQATT and CDR2 SNEGSKA come from the germline V gene (reference sequence). This CDR3 region has 12 residues. CDR3 protein: CSVSSGTYKQYF. The CDR3 region has the DNA TGCAGTGTCTCTAGCGGAACCTACAAGCAGTACTTC.

A remark on this clonotype: Compared with germline, one end of the junction differs, possibly owing to a read error. V gene TRBV6-1 combines with J gene TRBJ1-3; D unclear. CDR1 is MNHNS, CDR2 SASEGT, per germline. CDR3 length: 15 amino acids. The CDR3 spells CDSSVTGSHGNTIYF. CDR3 in DNA: TGTGACAGCAGTGTAACGGGGAGTCATGGAAACACCATATATTTT.

The chain employs TRBV29-1 and TRBJ1-4; D may be TRBD1 (5 bases). Germline CDR1 SQVTM, CDR2 ANQGSEA. CDR3 length: 13 amino acids. In DNA, the CDR3 is TGCAACACCGCAGGGTTCGGGAATGAAAAACTGTTTTTT. This codes for CNTAGFGNEKLFF. Combining the CDR3 with reference TRBV29-1 and TRBJ1-4 gives the whole variable domain SAVISQKPSRDICQRGTSLTIQCQVDSQVTMMFWYRQQPGQSLTLIATANQGSEATYESGFVIDKFPISRPNLTFSTLTVSNMSPEDSSIYLCNTAGFGNEKLFFGSGTQLSVL.

With regard to this clonotype: A junction boundary mismatches the germline segment, possibly from a read error. The rearrangement joins TRBV6-1 to TRBJ2-3; a possible D gene is TRBD1 (6 bases). In germline, CDR1 is MNHNS, CDR2 SASEGT. CDR3 length equals 14 residues. CDR3 in amino acids: CAGSGQSWVDMQYF. The CDR3 DNA sequence: TGTGCCGGAAGTGGACAGTCATGGGTAGATATGCAGTATTTT.

Concerning this clonotype: One end of the junction fails to match germline, which may point to a read error. The J gene is TRBJ1-2, the V gene TRBV6-1; D possibly corresponds to TRBD1 (5 bases). Germline CDR1 and CDR2: MNHNS and SASEGT. This CDR3 is 14 amino acids long. CDR3 in amino acids: CASSELRQSYGYTF. CDR3 coding DNA: TGTGCCAGTAGTGAATTGAGACAGAGCTATGGCTACACCTTC.

A remark on this clonotype: Given the absence of the conserved phenylalanine or tryptophan at the CDR3 end, a read error is likely. The chain recombines TRBV6-5 with TRBJ2-7, with 7 bases identical to TRBD1. V lost 8 bases to trimming and J lost 1 base; unmatched junction nucleotides: 8. This CDR3 contains 14 residues. Per germline, CDR1 MNHEY and CDR2 SVGAGI. The CDR3 loop reads CASGDRAISYEQYL. CDR3 sequence (DNA): TGTGCCAGCGGCGACAGGGCGATTTCCTACGAGCAGTACCTC.

Of note for this clonotype: A much larger clone is a single base away; this may be a read error. This rearrangement joins TRBV28 to TRBJ2-1, with 11 nucleotides matching TRBD1. This CDR3 comprises 15 residues. Germline values: CDR1 MDHEN, CDR2 SYDVKM. CDR3 amino acids: CASSLGGQGVSEHFF. In nucleotides, the CDR3 is TGTGCCAGCAGTTTAGGGGGACAGGGGGTCAGTGAGCACTTCTTC.

Comment on this clonotype: The CDR3 does not close with the conserved phenylalanine or tryptophan, likely indicating a read error. The CDR3 DNA is TGTGCCAGCGGTTACACCCAACAGAGGGCCAACACCGGGGAGCTGTTTCTC. As protein: CASGYTQQRANTGELFL. This chain connects TRBV6-2 or TRBV6-3 to TRBJ2-2, with TRBD2 as a possible D gene (5 bases). Germline CDR1 MNHEY, CDR2 SVGEGT. The CDR3 runs to 17 residues.

This clonotype is medium-sized by share. The chain has TRBV29-1 and TRBJ2-3; the D call may be TRBD1 or TRBD2 (5 bases each). Germline CDR1 reads SQVTM; CDR2 reads ANQGSEA. The CDR3 consists of 13 residues. Between the trimmed V and J ends, which lost 3 bases and 5 bases, there was a span of 12 bases. The CDR3: CSVDGGTRDTQYF. CDR3 DNA sequence: TGCAGCGTTGATGGTGGGACGAGAGATACGCAGTATTTT.

Comment on this clonotype: At one end, the junction sequence differs from germline, possibly due to a read error. V gene TRBV6-5 combines with J gene TRBJ2-5, with TRBD1 matching over 8 bases. The CDR3 is 16 amino acids. Germline lookup yields CDR1 MNHEY and CDR2 SVGAGI. Here the CDR3 DNA reads TGTGTCAGCAATAGGACCGGGACAGGAGGCGCGGAGACCCAGTACTTC. This sequence encodes CVSNRTGTGGAETQYF.

This clonotype was seen only a few times. The junction and the germline gene differ at one end; a read error may be behind it. The rearrangement links TRBV20-1 to TRBJ1-6; D may be TRBD1 (5 bases). Germline V gene data show CDR1 as DFQATT and CDR2 as SNEGSKA (reference sequence). This CDR3 has 14 amino acids. The CDR3 bases are TGCAGTGCTCCTGGGACCGCTCCTAATTCATCCCTCCACTTT. Its protein product is CSAPGTAPNSSLHF.

As regards this clonotype: No conserved phenylalanine or tryptophan ends this CDR3, so it is likely a read error. No DNA is shown, since the ends of the CDR3 on it are uncertain; the CDR3 is the one TCRdb lists. The chain employs TRBV3-2 and TRBJ2-5; the D call in the table, TRBD1, was not verified against the DNA. TRBV3-2 is listed as a pseudogene. The CDR3 is 14 amino acids long, termini counted. The chain's CDR3 is CASSPPDREETQYL.